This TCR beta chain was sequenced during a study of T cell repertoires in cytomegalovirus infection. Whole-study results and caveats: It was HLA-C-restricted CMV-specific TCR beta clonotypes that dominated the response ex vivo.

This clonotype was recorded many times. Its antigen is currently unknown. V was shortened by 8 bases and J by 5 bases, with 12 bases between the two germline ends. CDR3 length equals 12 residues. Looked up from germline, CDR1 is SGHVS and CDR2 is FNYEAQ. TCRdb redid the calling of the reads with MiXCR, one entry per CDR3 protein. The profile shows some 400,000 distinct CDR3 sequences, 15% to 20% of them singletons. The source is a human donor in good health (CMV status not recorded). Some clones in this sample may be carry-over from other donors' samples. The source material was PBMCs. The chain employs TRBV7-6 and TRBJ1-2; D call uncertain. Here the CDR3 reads CASGTGLYGYTF. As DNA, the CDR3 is TGTGCCAGCGGTACGGGGTTATATGGCTACACCTTC.